Included here is one T cell receptor beta chain sequence, with context. This record belongs to a study of blood T cell repertoires in COVID-19. Whole-study context: The samples span acute and convalescent COVID-19 from the United States, Italy and Spain.

With 7 bases removed from V and 3 bases from J, the gap between germline ends came to 11 bases. The CDR3 spans 13 residues. Germline V gives CDR1 WNHNN, CDR2 SYGVQD (reference sequence). Study processing details: Amplification with reference gene primers provided the estimates of nucleated cell counts. Measured with immunoSEQ multiplex PCR; TCRdb has only the in-frame clones, and not every one. V, J and clone size were drawn from that table, and D and trimming were deduced from the DNA. The repertoire consists of under 15,000 clones, with roughly 93% occurring once and the leading ten covering about 14%.

Sequences were obtained from peripheral blood. The clonotype was recovered from a human donor in a cohort sampled during active COVID-19. The V call is TRBV10-1, the J call TRBJ2-3; tentatively, D is TRBD2 (5 bases). CDR3 DNA: TGCGCCAGCAACCGGGATCGGACAGATACGCAGTATTTT. Its protein is CASNRDRTDTQYF.